This T cell receptor beta chain was recovered during a study of spatial heterogeneity in lung cancer. Whole-study findings and limits: Mutation counts in tumors were tracked by counts of expanded intratumoral alpha and beta TCRs.

Time point: sample taken at primary tumor resection. Regarding this clonotype: Its specificity is unknown.

In TCRdb, the 5' RACE reads were re-called with MiXCR into one record per CDR3 protein. Here the sample spans thousands of distinct CDR3 sequences, about 6% being singletons. Germline lookup yields CDR1 KGHSH and CDR2 LQKENI. With 3 bases clipped from V and 4 bases from J, the junction kept 1 base outside the gene matches. The CDR3 is 14 amino acids. The material was lung tumor tissue, obtained at surgery. This receptor was obtained from a male donor with early-stage non-small cell lung cancer. The rearrangement uses TRBV18 and TRBJ2-5; 11 bases are a match to TRBD2. This CDR3 is CASSPGTSGETQYF. In nucleotides, the CDR3 is TGTGCCAGCTCACCCGGGACTAGCGGAGAGACCCAGTACTTC.